The next 2 T cell receptor beta chains were all read from a single sample in a study of blood T cell repertoires in COVID-19. The protocol was immunoSEQ multiplex PCR, while the TCRdb copy is restricted to in-frame clones and leaves out a portion. The sample contains about 140,000 clones, over 80% of which appear only once. Sequencing was done on a sample of peripheral blood. Receptors were obtained from a human donor in a cohort sampled during active COVID-19.

This clone was seen only once. The genes are TRBV29-1 and TRBJ1-2; maybe TRBD1 (5 bases). Germline loops: CDR1 SQVTM, CDR2 ANQGSEA. V lost 4 bases, J lost 3 bases, and 9 bases lay in between. The CDR3 covers 12 residues. CDR3 bases: TGCAGCGTTGGCGGGGGTTACTATGGCTACACCTTC. Its translation is CSVGGGYYGYTF.

V is TRBV11-3 and J is TRBJ2-2, with D possibly being TRBD1 (5 bases). Germline CDR1 is SGHNT and CDR2 is YENEEA. The V end lost 6 bases, the J end lost 4 bases, and 9 bases lay between the germline ends. CDR3 length: 13 amino acids. The CDR3 DNA reads TGTGCCAGCAGGGGCCAGGGCACCGGGGAGCTGTTTTTT. Translating gives CASRGQGTGELFF.